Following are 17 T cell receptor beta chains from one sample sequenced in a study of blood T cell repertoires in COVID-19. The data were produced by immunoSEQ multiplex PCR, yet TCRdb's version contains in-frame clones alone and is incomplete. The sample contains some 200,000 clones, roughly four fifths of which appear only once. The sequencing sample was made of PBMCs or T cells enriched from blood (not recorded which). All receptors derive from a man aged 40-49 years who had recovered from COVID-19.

The CDR3 region is CASSRTSGGLNGELFF. The CDR3 nucleotides are TGTGCCAGCAGCCGGACTAGCGGGGGTCTAAACGGGGAGCTGTTTTTT. The chain couples TRBV2 to TRBJ2-2; 13 positions agree with TRBD2. In germline, CDR1 is SNHLY, CDR2 FYNNEI. The length of the CDR3 is 16 residues. V shed 6 bases and J 7 bases; nucleotides not matched to a gene: 8.

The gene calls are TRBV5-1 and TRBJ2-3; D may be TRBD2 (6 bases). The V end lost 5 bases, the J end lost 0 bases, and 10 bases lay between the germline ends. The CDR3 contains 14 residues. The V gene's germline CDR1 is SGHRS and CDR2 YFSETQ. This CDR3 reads CASRPGGSTDTQYF. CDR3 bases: TGCGCCAGCAGACCTGGGGGGAGCACAGATACGCAGTATTTT.

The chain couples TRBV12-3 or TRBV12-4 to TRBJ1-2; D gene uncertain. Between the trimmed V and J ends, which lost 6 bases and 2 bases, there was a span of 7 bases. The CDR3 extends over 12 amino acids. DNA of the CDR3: TGTGCCAGCAGACGCAGGAACTATGGCTACACCTTC. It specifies CASRRRNYGYTF.

For the CDR3, the DNA is TGTGCCATCAGTAGACAGGGGGAGAACACTGAAGCTTTCTTT. It yields the protein CAISRQGENTEAFF. V usage is TRBV10-3 and J usage is TRBJ1-1; 9 nucleotides line up with TRBD1. The CDR3 is 14 amino acids. From germline, CDR1 is ENHRY and CDR2 SYGVKD. V lost 5 bases, J lost 1 base, and 2 bases stayed unmatched.

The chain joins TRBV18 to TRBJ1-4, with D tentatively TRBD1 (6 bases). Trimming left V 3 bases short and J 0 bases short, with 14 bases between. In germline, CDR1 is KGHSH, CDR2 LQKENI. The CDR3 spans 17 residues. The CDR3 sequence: CASSPRTVETTNEKLFF. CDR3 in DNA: TGTGCCAGCTCACCCCGGACAGTCGAGACAACTAATGAAAAACTGTTTTTT.

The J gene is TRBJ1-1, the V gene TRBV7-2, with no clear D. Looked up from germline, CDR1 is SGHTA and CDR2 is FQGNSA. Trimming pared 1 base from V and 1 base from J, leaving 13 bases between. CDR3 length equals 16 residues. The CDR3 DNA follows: TGTGCCAGCAGCTTAGAGAGTCGGGTTTCGAACACTGAAGCTTTCTTT. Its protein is CASSLESRVSNTEAFF.

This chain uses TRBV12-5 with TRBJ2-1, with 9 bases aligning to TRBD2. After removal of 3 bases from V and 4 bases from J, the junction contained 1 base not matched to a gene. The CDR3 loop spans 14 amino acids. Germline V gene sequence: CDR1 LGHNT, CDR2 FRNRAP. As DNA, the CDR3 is TGTGCTAGTGGTTTTACTAGCGGGTACAATGAGCAGTTCTTC. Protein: CASGFTSGYNEQFF.

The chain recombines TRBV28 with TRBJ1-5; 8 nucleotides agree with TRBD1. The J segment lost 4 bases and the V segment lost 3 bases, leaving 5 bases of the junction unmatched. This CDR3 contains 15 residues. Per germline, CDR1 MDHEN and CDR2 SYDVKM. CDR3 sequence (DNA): TGTGCCAGCAGTTTTAGTACAGGGGGGAATCAGCCCCAGCATTTT. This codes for CASSFSTGGNQPQHF.

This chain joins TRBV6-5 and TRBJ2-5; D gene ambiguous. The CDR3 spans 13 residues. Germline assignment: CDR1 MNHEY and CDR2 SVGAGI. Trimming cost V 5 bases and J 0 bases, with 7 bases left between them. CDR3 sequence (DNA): TGTGCCAGCAGTACAGAGTACCAAGAGACCCAGTACTTC. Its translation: CASSTEYQETQYF.

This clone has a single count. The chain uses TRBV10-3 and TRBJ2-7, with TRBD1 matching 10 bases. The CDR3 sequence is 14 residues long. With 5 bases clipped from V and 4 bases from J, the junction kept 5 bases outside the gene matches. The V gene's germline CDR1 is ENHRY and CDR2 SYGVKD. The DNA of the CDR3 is TGTGCCATCAGTCCGGGACAGGGGATTTACGAGCAGTACTTC. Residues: CAISPGQGIYEQYF.

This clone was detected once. The DNA for the CDR3 is TGTGCCTGGAGTGTACAATTGGGGGGATACCAGCATTTT. Amino acid sequence: CAWSVQLGGYQHF. The gene calls are TRBV30 and TRBJ1-5; the D gene is possibly TRBD1 (5 bases). Germline V CDR1 and CDR2: GTSNPN, SVGIG (reference sequence). The CDR3 is made up of 13 amino acids. The V end was cut by 0 bases, the J end by 12 bases, with 15 bases between.

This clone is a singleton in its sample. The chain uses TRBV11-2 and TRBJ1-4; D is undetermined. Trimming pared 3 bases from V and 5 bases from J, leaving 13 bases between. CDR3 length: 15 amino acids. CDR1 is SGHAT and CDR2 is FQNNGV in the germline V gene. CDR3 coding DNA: TGTGCCAGCAGCTTTTACGGGAACCAAAATGAAAAACTGTTTTTT. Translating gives CASSFYGNQNEKLFF.

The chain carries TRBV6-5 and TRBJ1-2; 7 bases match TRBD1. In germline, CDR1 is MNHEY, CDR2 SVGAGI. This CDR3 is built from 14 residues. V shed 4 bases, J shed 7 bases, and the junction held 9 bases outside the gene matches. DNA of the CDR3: TGTGCCAGCAGTTTCGATGACAGGGTCGCTGGCTACACCTTC. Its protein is CASSFDDRVAGYTF.

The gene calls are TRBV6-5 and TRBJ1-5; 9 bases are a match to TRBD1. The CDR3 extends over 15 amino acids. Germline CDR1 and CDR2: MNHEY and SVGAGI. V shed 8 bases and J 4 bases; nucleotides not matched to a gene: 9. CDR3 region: CASGRTGGENQPQHF. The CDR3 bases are TGTGCCAGCGGAAGAACAGGGGGCGAAAATCAGCCCCAGCATTTT.

The CDR3 here is CASTGLAGAGEQFF. As DNA, the CDR3 is TGTGCCAGCACCGGACTAGCGGGAGCTGGTGAGCAGTTCTTC. The chain links TRBV6-5 to TRBJ2-1; TRBD2 agrees at 13 bases. With V trimmed by 7 bases and J by 9 bases, 6 bases remained unmatched. This CDR3 is 14 amino acids long. CDR1 is MNHEY, CDR2 SVGAGI, per germline.

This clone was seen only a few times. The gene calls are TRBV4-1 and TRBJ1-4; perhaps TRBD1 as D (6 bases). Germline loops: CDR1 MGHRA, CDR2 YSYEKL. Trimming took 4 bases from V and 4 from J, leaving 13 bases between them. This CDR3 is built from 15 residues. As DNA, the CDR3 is TGCGCCAGCAGCCCCAGGGGTGCGAATAATGAAAAACTGTTTTTT. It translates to CASSPRGANNEKLFF.

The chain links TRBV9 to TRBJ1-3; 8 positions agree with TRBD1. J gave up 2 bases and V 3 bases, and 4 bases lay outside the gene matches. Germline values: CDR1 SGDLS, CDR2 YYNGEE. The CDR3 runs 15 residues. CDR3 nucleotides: TGTGCCAGCAGCGACCGGACAGGGACTGGAAACACCATATATTTT. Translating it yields CASSDRTGTGNTIYF.